The rows below give T cell receptor beta chains drawn from one sample of a study of T cells in Graves' hyperthyroidism and ophthalmopathy. TCRdb used MiXCR to reprocess the multiplex PCR reads, holding one entry per CDR3 protein. The table lists 550,000 to 800,000 distinct CDR3 sequences, less than 20% of them singletons. Sequenced sample: blood. These receptors originate from a man between 18 and 35 years old with Graves' hyperthyroidism. Each CDR3 is given with its conserved first and last residue. Each record gives: clone size, J gene, D gene, V gene, CDR3 DNA, CDR3 protein. A D gene is named only where the DNA matches it firmly. The size of a clone is reported for some rows only, either as once, few or many, or as a class for expanded clones.

clone_size: many; j_call: TRBJ2-5; d_call: TRBD2; v_call: TRBV6-2/TRBV6-3; cdr3_nt: TGTGCCAGTCAGAGCGGGATCGGAAGGACCCAGTACTTC; cdr3_aa: CASQSGIGRTQYF
clone_size: NA; j_call: TRBJ2-3; d_call: TRBD2; v_call: TRBV15; cdr3_nt: TGTGCCACCAGCGGAAGACTAGCTGATTCCACTGATACGCAGTATTTT; cdr3_aa: CATSGRLADSTDTQYF
clone_size: few; j_call: TRBJ2-2; d_call: TRBD2; v_call: TRBV11-2; cdr3_nt: TGTGCCAGCAGCACAACGACTAGCGCTCTCGCCTGGAACACCGGGGAGCTGTTTTTT; cdr3_aa: CASSTTTSALAWNTGELFF
clone_size: NA; j_call: TRBJ1-2; d_call: NA; v_call: TRBV20-1; cdr3_nt: TGCAGTGCTAGAGATCCCCAGGGCTATGGCTACACCTTC; cdr3_aa: CSARDPQGYGYTF
clone_size: NA; j_call: TRBJ1-5; d_call: TRBD1; v_call: TRBV19; cdr3_nt: TGTGCCAACGTCCCGGGACAGGGATCGAGCAATCAGCCCCAGCATTTT; cdr3_aa: CANVPGQGSSNQPQHF
clone_size: few; j_call: TRBJ1-2; d_call: NA; v_call: TRBV5-1; cdr3_nt: TGCGCCAGCAGCTACAGCGACTATGGCTACACCTTC; cdr3_aa: CASSYSDYGYTF
clone_size: few; j_call: TRBJ2-2; d_call: NA; v_call: TRBV5-4; cdr3_nt: TGTGCCAGCAGCTTTGACAGGGACTCCGGGGAGCTGTTTTTT; cdr3_aa: CASSFDRDSGELFF
clone_size: NA; j_call: TRBJ1-6; d_call: TRBD1; v_call: TRBV7-6; cdr3_nt: TGTGCCAGCAGCTCCCGAACAGGGGGCTCTTCACCCCTCCACTTT; cdr3_aa: CASSSRTGGSSPLHF
clone_size: few; j_call: TRBJ2-1; d_call: TRBD2; v_call: TRBV20-1; cdr3_nt: TGCAGTGCTAGAGATCAGGGACTAGCTATGAATGAGCAGTTCTTC; cdr3_aa: CSARDQGLAMNEQFF
clone_size: many; j_call: TRBJ2-7; d_call: NA; v_call: TRBV20-1; cdr3_nt: TGCAGTGCCACCCCCGGGGATAGCTCCTACGAGCAGTACTTC; cdr3_aa: CSATPGDSSYEQYF
clone_size: many; j_call: TRBJ2-3; d_call: TRBD1; v_call: TRBV3-1; cdr3_nt: TGTGCCAGCAGCCAGGAACAGGGGGTGGCAGATACGCAGTATTTT; cdr3_aa: CASSQEQGVADTQYF
clone_size: NA; j_call: TRBJ1-1; d_call: TRBD1; v_call: TRBV4-2; cdr3_nt: TGTGCCAGCAGCATTCCCGGGACAGGGGTCCCTGAAGCTTTCTTT; cdr3_aa: CASSIPGTGVPEAFF
clone_size: few; j_call: TRBJ2-3; d_call: NA; v_call: TRBV11-2; cdr3_nt: TGTGCCAGCAGCTTAGACGGACGTATTGGCCCTCGTCCGCAGTATTTT; cdr3_aa: CASSLDGRIGPRPQYF
clone_size: many; j_call: TRBJ2-1; d_call: TRBD2; v_call: TRBV30; cdr3_nt: TGTGCCTGGAGTCTCAGCGGGGGTGAGCAGTTCTTC; cdr3_aa: CAWSLSGGEQFF
clone_size: many; j_call: TRBJ1-1; d_call: NA; v_call: TRBV5-1; cdr3_nt: TGCGCCAGCAGCTTGGCCGAGGGAATGGACACTGAAGCTTTCTTT; cdr3_aa: CASSLAEGMDTEAFF
clone_size: NA; j_call: TRBJ2-1; d_call: NA; v_call: TRBV2; cdr3_nt: TGTGCCAGCGAGGGAGGCAATGAGCAGTTCTTC; cdr3_aa: CASEGGNEQFF
clone_size: many; j_call: TRBJ1-1; d_call: NA; v_call: TRBV5-6; cdr3_nt: TGTGCCAGCAGCTTGCAACGGTCGAACACTGAAGCTTTCTTT; cdr3_aa: CASSLQRSNTEAFF
clone_size: many; j_call: TRBJ1-2; d_call: NA; v_call: TRBV7-9; cdr3_nt: TGTGCCAGCAGACCTCACAACAACTATGGCTACACCTTC; cdr3_aa: CASRPHNNYGYTF
clone_size: NA; j_call: TRBJ2-3; d_call: NA; v_call: TRBV7-2; cdr3_nt: TGTGCCAGCAGCTTAACAGATATCACAGATACGCAGTATTTT; cdr3_aa: CASSLTDITDTQYF
clone_size: many; j_call: TRBJ2-1; d_call: NA; v_call: TRBV7-8; cdr3_nt: TGTGCCAGCGGACCGCTTCAAACCGGGAATGAGCAGTTCTTC; cdr3_aa: CASGPLQTGNEQFF
clone_size: few; j_call: TRBJ2-7; d_call: TRBD1; v_call: TRBV5-5; cdr3_nt: TGTGCCAGCAGCCATACAGGGGCCACCTCCTACGAGCAGTACTTC; cdr3_aa: CASSHTGATSYEQYF
clone_size: NA; j_call: TRBJ2-2; d_call: TRBD1; v_call: TRBV7-9; cdr3_nt: TGTGCCAGCAGATCCCCGGGACAGGGGAGGACCGGGGAGCTGTTTTTT; cdr3_aa: CASRSPGQGRTGELFF